The clone carrying this T cell receptor (beta chain) was detected many times. No antigen is known for it. Time point: newly diagnosed GD, antithyroid drugs for less than 3 months. The TCR library was made from RNA that had been extracted from PBMCs in TRIzol. Graves' disease diagnosis relied on American Thyroid Association guidelines. Combining iRepertoire HTBI primers with Arm-PCR of CDR3 regions, the authors built TCR beta libraries. One entry per CDR3 protein, called by TCRdb with MiXCR from the multiplex PCR reads. Among 550,000 to 700,000 distinct CDR3 sequences listed, approximately 16% were seen once. The data belong to a study of regulatory T cells in long-lasting Graves disease. Findings and limits, study-wide: Sharing of public clonotypes was greater in persistent patients (about 3,000) than in new patients (around 930).

These sequences were also reported in another study, on T cells in Graves' hyperthyroidism and ophthalmopathy.

The sample consisted of peripheral blood mononuclear cells (PBMCs), taken at new diagnosis, from a patient treated with antithyroid drugs. The TCR originated in a man younger than 30 with Graves disease.

CDR3 residues: CASSIRTSGLGWAETQYF. CDR3 coding DNA: TGTGCCAGCAGCATCCGCACTAGCGGCCTGGGATGGGCAGAGACCCAGTACTTC. This chain joins TRBV7-8 and TRBJ2-5; TRBD2 matches 8 bases. Looked up from germline, CDR1 is SGHVS and CDR2 is FQNEAQ. V lost 5 bases to trimming and J lost 4 bases; unmatched junction nucleotides: 18. There are 18 residues in the CDR3.